The clone carrying this T cell receptor beta chain was counted a single time. This sample stems from a study of shared clonotypes between healthy human individuals. Whole-study context: Per donor, CD8 memory used one plate, CD8 naive used two, CD4 memory used three and CD4 naive used three.

This CDR3 is built from 15 residues. Between the trimmed V and J ends, which lost 4 bases and 0 bases, there was a span of 9 bases. Germline lookup yields CDR1 WNHNN and CDR2 SYGVQD (reference sequence). Genomic DNA of every subset was divided equally among multiple immunoSEQ plates. Per the authors' pipeline: Quality scores were absent from the junction-only immunoSEQ sequences, so filtering differed. The method was immunoSEQ multiplex PCR; TCRdb's version includes in-frame clones alone and lacks a portion of them. The V and J calls and clone size come from that table; D and trimming were worked out from the DNA. There are some 1.4 million clones in the sample; more than 95% occur only once, and more than 0.9% lies in the top ten.

The chain uses TRBV10-1 and TRBJ2-2; no reliable D call. Sequenced sample: naive CD4+ T cells sorted from blood. As for subset: CD45RA+ positively selected. This clonotype was obtained from a man aged 30 to 45 in good health. The CDR3 protein is CASSVNSPNTGELFF. Here the CDR3 DNA reads TGCGCCAGCAGTGTAAACAGTCCGAACACCGGGGAGCTGTTTTTT.